Listed below are T cell receptor beta chains from one sample, sequenced in a study of spatial heterogeneity in lung cancer. TCRdb reprocessed the 5' RACE reads via MiXCR and lists one record per CDR3 protein. The sample includes 30,000 to 35,000 distinct CDR3 sequences, 8% to 13% seen only once; the top ten take 28%. The source was PBMCs, collected at follow-up. Receptor source: a female donor with early-stage non-small cell lung cancer. The CDR3 runs from the conserved cysteine through the conserved F or W. The order of the fields is J gene, V gene, D gene, clone size, CDR3 length, CDR3 DNA, CDR3 protein. A D gene is named only where the DNA matches it firmly. The listing skips clone size in some rows; elsewhere it reads once, few, many or a size class.

j_gene: TRBJ2-1; v_gene: TRBV4-3; d_gene: TRBD2; abundance: few; len: 13; CDR3nt: TGCGCCAGCAGCCATAGCGGGGGGAATGAGCAGTTCTTC; CDR3aa: CASSHSGGNEQFF
j_gene: TRBJ2-3; v_gene: TRBV20-1; d_gene: TRBD2; abundance: -; len: 14; CDR3nt: TGCAGTGCCGAAGTTACTAGCGGGGCCCATGAGCAGTATTTT; CDR3aa: CSAEVTSGAHEQYF
j_gene: TRBJ2-1; v_gene: TRBV20-1; d_gene: -; abundance: -; len: 16; CDR3nt: TGCAGTGCTAGAGGGACTGAGGAACCCCTTTTCTATGAGCAGTTCTTC; CDR3aa: CSARGTEEPLFYEQFF
j_gene: TRBJ2-3; v_gene: TRBV28; d_gene: -; abundance: -; len: 16; CDR3nt: TGTGCCAGCAGTTCCTTTTTTCAGGCTGACGGAGATACGCAGTATTTT; CDR3aa: CASSSFFQADGDTQYF
j_gene: TRBJ1-3; v_gene: TRBV12-5; d_gene: -; abundance: many; len: 16; CDR3nt: TGTGCTAGTGGTTTGATTCCCGGGACGATCTTGAACACCATATATTTT; CDR3aa: CASGLIPGTILNTIYF
j_gene: TRBJ1-1; v_gene: TRBV27; d_gene: -; abundance: many; len: 15; CDR3nt: TGTGCCAGCAGGGGGGAGGGGAGGTGCGGCACTGAAGCTTTCTTT; CDR3aa: CASRGEGRCGTEAFF
j_gene: TRBJ2-5; v_gene: TRBV25-1; d_gene: -; abundance: many; len: 11; CDR3nt: TGTGCCAGCAGTGAATCAGAGACCCAGTACTTC; CDR3aa: CASSESETQYF
j_gene: TRBJ2-7; v_gene: TRBV6-5; d_gene: -; abundance: many; len: 13; CDR3nt: TGTGCCAGCAGTTATCGAGCCCTCTACGAGCAGTACTTC; CDR3aa: CASSYRALYEQYF
j_gene: TRBJ2-3; v_gene: TRBV7-6; d_gene: -; abundance: many; len: 15; CDR3nt: TGTGCCAGCAGTCAAACGTTAGGGGACACAGATACGCAGTATTTT; CDR3aa: CASSQTLGDTDTQYF
j_gene: TRBJ1-1; v_gene: TRBV21-1; d_gene: -; abundance: -; len: 14; CDR3nt: TGTGCCAGACTAAAGGGGGGGCCTGACACTGAAGCTTTCTTT; CDR3aa: CARLKGGPDTEAFF
j_gene: TRBJ1-5; v_gene: TRBV6-1; d_gene: -; abundance: many; len: 16; CDR3nt: TGTGCCAGCAGTGAATCCCATTTTTATAGCAATCAGCCCCAGCATTTT; CDR3aa: CASSESHFYSNQPQHF
j_gene: TRBJ2-7; v_gene: TRBV20-1; d_gene: TRBD1; abundance: -; len: 14; CDR3nt: TGCAGTGCTAGCGGACAGGGTAATTCATACGAGCAGTACTTC; CDR3aa: CSASGQGNSYEQYF
j_gene: TRBJ2-3; v_gene: TRBV28; d_gene: -; abundance: many; len: 13; CDR3nt: TGTGCCAGCAGTTCCCCTCACCCCGATACGCAGTATTTT; CDR3aa: CASSSPHPDTQYF
j_gene: TRBJ1-1; v_gene: TRBV2; d_gene: -; abundance: many; len: 14; CDR3nt: TGTGCCAGCAGTGCGGGCAGGGGGAACACTGAAGCTTTCTTT; CDR3aa: CASSAGRGNTEAFF
j_gene: TRBJ1-1; v_gene: TRBV7-8; d_gene: -; abundance: many; len: 14; CDR3nt: TGTGCCAGCAGCTCGACCGTCTGGAACACTGAAGCTTTCTTT; CDR3aa: CASSSTVWNTEAFF
j_gene: TRBJ2-7; v_gene: TRBV12-3/TRBV12-4; d_gene: TRBD2; abundance: -; len: 15; CDR3nt: TGTGCCAGCGTGGGTGCGGGCGGGGGATCCTACGAGCAGTACTTC; CDR3aa: CASVGAGGGSYEQYF
j_gene: TRBJ1-5; v_gene: TRBV19; d_gene: -; abundance: -; len: 15; CDR3nt: TGTGCCAGTAGTATTCAGGACGGTAGCAATCAGCCCCAGCATTTT; CDR3aa: CASSIQDGSNQPQHF
j_gene: TRBJ2-2; v_gene: TRBV19; d_gene: TRBD2; abundance: few; len: 11; CDR3nt: TGTGCCAGTGGGGGGGCCGGGGAGCTGTTTTTT; CDR3aa: CASGGAGELFF
j_gene: TRBJ1-1; v_gene: TRBV9; d_gene: TRBD1; abundance: many; len: 14; CDR3nt: TGTGCCAGCAGCACAGACAGGGGTGACACTGAAGCTTTCTTT; CDR3aa: CASSTDRGDTEAFF
j_gene: TRBJ2-1; v_gene: TRBV2; d_gene: TRBD2; abundance: many; len: 15; CDR3nt: TGTGCCAGCAGAGCCGGGACTAGCGGGGGGGAGGAGCAGTTCTTC; CDR3aa: CASRAGTSGGEEQFF
j_gene: TRBJ2-2; v_gene: TRBV28; d_gene: -; abundance: many; len: 16; CDR3nt: TGTGCCAGCAGTTTATTAGGGGGACCCGTAACCGGGGAGCTGTTTTTT; CDR3aa: CASSLLGGPVTGELFF
j_gene: TRBJ2-3; v_gene: TRBV14; d_gene: -; abundance: -; len: 17; CDR3nt: TGTGCCAGCAGCCGTTCGGGGGTTCTCCTTAGCACAGATACGCAGTATTTT; CDR3aa: CASSRSGVLLSTDTQYF
j_gene: TRBJ1-4; v_gene: TRBV6-5; d_gene: -; abundance: many; len: 13; CDR3nt: TGTGCCAGCAGTTACCTACGGGGTGAAAAACTGTTTTTT; CDR3aa: CASSYLRGEKLFF
j_gene: TRBJ1-2; v_gene: TRBV24-1; d_gene: -; abundance: many; len: 15; CDR3nt: TGTGCCACCAGTGAGTCGACAGGCGGGGACTATGGCTACACCTTC; CDR3aa: CATSESTGGDYGYTF
j_gene: TRBJ2-7; v_gene: TRBV28; d_gene: -; abundance: -; len: 15; CDR3nt: TGTGCCAGCAGTTTGCAGCTTTCTCTTGCCTACGAGCAGTACTTC; CDR3aa: CASSLQLSLAYEQYF
j_gene: TRBJ2-1; v_gene: TRBV13; d_gene: -; abundance: many; len: 13; CDR3nt: TGTGCCAGCAGCTTATCGGGGGCCGGCGAGCAGTTCTTC; CDR3aa: CASSLSGAGEQFF
j_gene: TRBJ1-5; v_gene: TRBV28; d_gene: -; abundance: many; len: 13; CDR3nt: TGTGCCAGCAGTTTATGGGAGGTTGAGCCCCAGCATTTT; CDR3aa: CASSLWEVEPQHF
j_gene: TRBJ2-3; v_gene: TRBV24-1; d_gene: TRBD1; abundance: few; len: 16; CDR3nt: TGTGCCACCAGTGATACGGACAGGGGGCCCACAGATACGCAGTATTTT; CDR3aa: CATSDTDRGPTDTQYF
j_gene: TRBJ1-3; v_gene: TRBV25-1; d_gene: -; abundance: many; len: 15; CDR3nt: TGTGCCAGCAGTGAATTCGGAAGCTCTGGAAACACCATATATTTT; CDR3aa: CASSEFGSSGNTIYF
j_gene: TRBJ2-7; v_gene: TRBV7-6; d_gene: TRBD1; abundance: many; len: 14; CDR3nt: TGTGCCAGCAGCCCGCGGACAGGGGGCTACGAGCAGTACTTC; CDR3aa: CASSPRTGGYEQYF
j_gene: TRBJ2-2; v_gene: TRBV20-1; d_gene: -; abundance: few; len: 15; CDR3nt: TGCAGTGCTACAACTGGGCAGTTCAACACCGGGGAGCTGTTTTTT; CDR3aa: CSATTGQFNTGELFF